The clone carrying this TCR beta chain was counted between two and nine times. Its antigen is currently unknown. 13 Jbeta primers and 60 Vbeta primers were used for the PCR. In the authors' workflow: Unique TCR beta chains totaled roughly 81 million in a later count, with some 10 million of them shared. Libraries were prepared by immunoSEQ multiplex PCR; TCRdb keeps only in-frame clonotypes and omits some of them. V and J calls and clone size follow that table, whereas D and trimming were derived from the DNA. This sample has roughly 220,000 clones, with approximately 80% found just once. These data come from a study of cytomegalovirus exposure and HLA in healthy donors. Overall study results and limits: One variant, a missense change in DCLRE1C, was linked in a later analysis to TCR beta V- and J-gene trimming.

Trimming took 0 bases from V and 6 from J; bases not matched to a gene: 2. The germline V gene encodes CDR1 MNHEY and CDR2 SMNVEV (reference sequence). There are 14 residues in the CDR3. The V gene is TRBV27, the J gene TRBJ2-7; 10 bases are shared with TRBD1. Sequencing was carried out using PBMCs. This sequence was found in a man aged 50-60 years in good health and CMV-seronegative. The CDR3: CASSLSDRGFEQYF. CDR3 nucleotides: TGTGCCAGCAGTTTATCGGACAGGGGGTTCGAGCAGTACTTC.